This TCR beta chain was found in a study of cytotoxic CD8 clonotypes in ibrutinib-treated CLL. Study details: Averaging across samples gave approximately 260,000 productive templates and more than 80,000 productive rearrangements.

The study, taken as a whole, reports: Upon ibrutinib response clonality rose, and upon progression it fell back toward baseline. Public clonotypes, rarely seen, contracted or held steady on treatment.

Per germline, CDR1 SGHTA and CDR2 FQGNSA. The CDR3 is made up of 15 amino acids. With 3 bases removed from V and 2 bases from J, the gap between germline ends came to 11 bases. The sample holds one count of this clone. Its antigen is currently unknown. Repertoires were generated with immunoSEQ multiplex PCR, while TCRdb's copy carries only in-frame clones and drops some. Of tens of thousands of clones listed, 56% were seen once; the top ten hold roughly 21%. This sequence joins TRBV7-2 and TRBJ2-1, with D unclear. The source is a human donor with chronic lymphocytic leukemia. The sequencing here drew on PBMCs, taken after 24 months of ibrutinib treatment. DNA for the CDR3: TGTGCCAGCAGCTTGGAGTTGTTCGCCTACAATGAGCAGTTCTTC. Protein product: CASSLELFAYNEQFF. Using reference TRBV7-2 and TRBJ2-1 for the parts outside the CDR3, the full variable domain is GAGVSQSPSNKVTEKGKDVELRCDPISGHTALYWYRQSLGQGLEFLIYFQGNSAPDKSGLPSDRFSAERTGGSVSTLTIQRTQQEDSAVYLCASSLELFAYNEQFFGPGTRLTVL.